This T cell receptor (beta chain) was profiled in a study of CD8 T cells in ankylosing spondylitis. Study findings and constraints: Fewer than ten highly homologous variants made up a TCR beta motif that seemed to typify ankylosing spondylitis blood. Matched ankylosing spondylitis synovial fluid reportedly contained a significantly enriched population of disease-linked clones.

TCRdb analysed the 5' RACE reads with MiXCR anew, one entry per CDR3 protein. The sample has approximately 340,000 distinct CDR3 sequences, about 15% seen once; the top ten hold approximately 0.99%. This CDR3 is built from 14 residues. The V segment lost 6 bases and the J segment 6 bases; nucleotides outside the gene matches: 5. With regard to this clonotype: Its antigen is unidentified.

Sequencing used blood, either unsorted or a sorted T cell fraction (not recorded which). The sequence derives from a male donor with ankylosing spondylitis or in good health (not recorded which). V gene TRBV12-3 or TRBV12-4 combines with J gene TRBJ2-7, with TRBD2 matching 13 bases. CDR3 loop: CASSPRLAGGEQYF. CDR3 nucleotides: TGTGCCAGCAGCCCTAGACTAGCGGGAGGCGAGCAGTACTTC.